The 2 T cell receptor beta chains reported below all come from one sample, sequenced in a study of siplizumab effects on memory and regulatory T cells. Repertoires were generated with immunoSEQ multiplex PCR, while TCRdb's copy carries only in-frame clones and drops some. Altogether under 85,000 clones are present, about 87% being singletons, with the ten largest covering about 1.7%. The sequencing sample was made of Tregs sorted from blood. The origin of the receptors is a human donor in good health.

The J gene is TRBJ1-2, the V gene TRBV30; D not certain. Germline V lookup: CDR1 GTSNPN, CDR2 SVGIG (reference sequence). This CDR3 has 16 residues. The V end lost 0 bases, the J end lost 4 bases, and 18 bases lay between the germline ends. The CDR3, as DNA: TGTGCCTGGAGTGTACCCCCGGCAGGCTACTTCTATGGCTACACCTTC. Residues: CAWSVPPAGYFYGYTF.

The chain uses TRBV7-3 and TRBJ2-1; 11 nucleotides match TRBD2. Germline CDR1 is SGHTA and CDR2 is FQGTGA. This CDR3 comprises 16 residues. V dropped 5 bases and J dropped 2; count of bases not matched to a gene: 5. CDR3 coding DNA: TGTGCCAGCAGCACTCTAGCGGGAGGCCCCTACAATGAGCAGTTCTTC. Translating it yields CASSTLAGGPYNEQFF.